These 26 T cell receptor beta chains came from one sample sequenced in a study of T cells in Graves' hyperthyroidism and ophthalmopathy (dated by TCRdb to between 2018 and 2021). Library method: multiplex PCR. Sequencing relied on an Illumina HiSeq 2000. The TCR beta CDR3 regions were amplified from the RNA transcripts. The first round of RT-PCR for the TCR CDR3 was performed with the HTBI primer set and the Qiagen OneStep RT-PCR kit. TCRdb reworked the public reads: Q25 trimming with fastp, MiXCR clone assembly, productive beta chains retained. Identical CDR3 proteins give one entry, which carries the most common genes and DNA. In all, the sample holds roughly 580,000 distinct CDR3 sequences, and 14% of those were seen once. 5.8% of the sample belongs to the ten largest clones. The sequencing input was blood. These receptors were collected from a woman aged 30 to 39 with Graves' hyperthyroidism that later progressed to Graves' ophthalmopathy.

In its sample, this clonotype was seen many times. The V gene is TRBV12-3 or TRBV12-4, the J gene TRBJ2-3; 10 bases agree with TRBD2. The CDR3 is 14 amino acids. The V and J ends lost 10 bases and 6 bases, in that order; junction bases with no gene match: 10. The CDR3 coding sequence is TGTGCCACCACCCGGCTAGCGGGAGAGGATACGCAGTATTTT. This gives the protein CATTRLAGEDTQYF.

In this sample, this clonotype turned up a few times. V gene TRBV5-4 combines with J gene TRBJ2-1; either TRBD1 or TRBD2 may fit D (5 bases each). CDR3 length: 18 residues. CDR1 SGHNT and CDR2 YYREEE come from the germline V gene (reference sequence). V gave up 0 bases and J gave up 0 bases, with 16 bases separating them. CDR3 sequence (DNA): TGTGCCAGCAGCTTGGGAGGGCCGGGGCAAAGCTCCTACAATGAGCAGTTCTTC. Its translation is CASSLGGPGQSSYNEQFF.

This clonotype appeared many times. Here the CDR3 DNA reads TGTGCTAGTGGTTTGGTCATAGGACAGGGGCATTCACCCCTCCACTTT. This codes for CASGLVIGQGHSPLHF. The V call is TRBV12-5, the J call TRBJ1-6, with 9 positions matching TRBD1. Germline lookup yields CDR1 LGHNT and CDR2 FRNRAP. The V and J ends lost 0 bases and 8 bases, in that order; junction bases with no gene match: 5. The CDR3 length is 16 residues.

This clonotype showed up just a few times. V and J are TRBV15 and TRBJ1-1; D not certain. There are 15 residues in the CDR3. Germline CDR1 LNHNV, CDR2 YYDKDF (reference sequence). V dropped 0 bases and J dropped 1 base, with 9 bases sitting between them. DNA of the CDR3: TGTGCCACCAGCAGAGATCTAGAGCCGAACACTGAAGCTTTCTTT. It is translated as CATSRDLEPNTEAFF.

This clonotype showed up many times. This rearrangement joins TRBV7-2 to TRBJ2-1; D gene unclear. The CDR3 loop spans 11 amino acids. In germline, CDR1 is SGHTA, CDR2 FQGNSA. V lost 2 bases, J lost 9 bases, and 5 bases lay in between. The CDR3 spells CASSLSSEQFF. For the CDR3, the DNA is TGTGCCAGCAGCTTAAGTTCTGAGCAGTTCTTC.

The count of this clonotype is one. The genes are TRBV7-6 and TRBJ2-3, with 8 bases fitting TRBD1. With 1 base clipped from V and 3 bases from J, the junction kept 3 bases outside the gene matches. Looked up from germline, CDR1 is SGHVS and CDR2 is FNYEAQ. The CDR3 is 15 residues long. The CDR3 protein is CASSLVQGGTDTQYF. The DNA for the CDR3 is TGTGCCAGCAGCTTAGTACAGGGGGGAACAGATACGCAGTATTTT.

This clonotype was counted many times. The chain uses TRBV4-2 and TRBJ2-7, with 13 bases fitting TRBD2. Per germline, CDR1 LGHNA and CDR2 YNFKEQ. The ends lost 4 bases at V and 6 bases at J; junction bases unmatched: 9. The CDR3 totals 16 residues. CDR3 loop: CASSRTSGRLGLEQYF. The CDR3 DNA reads TGTGCCAGCAGCCGGACTAGCGGGAGACTCGGGCTCGAGCAGTACTTC.

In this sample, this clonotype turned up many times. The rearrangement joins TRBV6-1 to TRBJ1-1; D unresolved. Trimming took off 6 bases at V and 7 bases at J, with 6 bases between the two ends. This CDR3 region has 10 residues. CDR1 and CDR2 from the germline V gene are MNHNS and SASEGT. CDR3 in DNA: TGTGCCAGCAGCTCCGGTGAAGCTTTCTTT. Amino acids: CASSSGEAFF.

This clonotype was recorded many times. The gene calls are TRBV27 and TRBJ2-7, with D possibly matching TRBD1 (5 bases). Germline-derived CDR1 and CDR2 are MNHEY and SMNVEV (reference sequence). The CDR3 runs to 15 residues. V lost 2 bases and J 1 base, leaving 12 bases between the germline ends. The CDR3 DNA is TGTGCCAGCAGTTTAGGGGCAGGACCATCCTACGAGCAGTACTTC. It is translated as CASSLGAGPSYEQYF.

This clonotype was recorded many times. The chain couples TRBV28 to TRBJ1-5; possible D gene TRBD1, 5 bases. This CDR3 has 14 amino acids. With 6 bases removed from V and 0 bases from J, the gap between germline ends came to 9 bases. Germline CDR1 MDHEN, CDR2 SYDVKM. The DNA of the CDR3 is TGTGCCAGCAGGGCAGGGTTTAGCAATCAGCCCCAGCATTTT. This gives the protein CASRAGFSNQPQHF.

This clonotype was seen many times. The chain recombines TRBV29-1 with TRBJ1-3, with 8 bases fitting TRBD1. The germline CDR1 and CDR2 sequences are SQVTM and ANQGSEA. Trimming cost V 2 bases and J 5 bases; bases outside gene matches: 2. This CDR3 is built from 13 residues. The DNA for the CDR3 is TGCAGCGTTGAACAGGGGGCAAGAAACACCATATATTTT. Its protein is CSVEQGARNTIYF.

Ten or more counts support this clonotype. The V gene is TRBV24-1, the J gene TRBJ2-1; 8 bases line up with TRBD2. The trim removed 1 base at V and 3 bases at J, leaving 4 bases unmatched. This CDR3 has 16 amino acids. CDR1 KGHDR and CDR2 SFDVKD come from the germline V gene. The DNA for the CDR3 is TGTGCCACCAGTGATTTCGGAGCGGGAGACTACAATGAGCAGTTCTTC. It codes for CATSDFGAGDYNEQFF.

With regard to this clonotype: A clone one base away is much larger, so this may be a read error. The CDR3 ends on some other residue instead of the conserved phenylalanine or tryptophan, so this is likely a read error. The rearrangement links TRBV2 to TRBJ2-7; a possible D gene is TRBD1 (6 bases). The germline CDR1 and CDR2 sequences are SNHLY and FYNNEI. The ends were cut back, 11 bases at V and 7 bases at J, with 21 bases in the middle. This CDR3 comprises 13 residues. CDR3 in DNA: TGTGCCTCAAACCCGGGACAAAATAGAGAGCAGTACCTC. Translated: CASNPGQNREQYL.

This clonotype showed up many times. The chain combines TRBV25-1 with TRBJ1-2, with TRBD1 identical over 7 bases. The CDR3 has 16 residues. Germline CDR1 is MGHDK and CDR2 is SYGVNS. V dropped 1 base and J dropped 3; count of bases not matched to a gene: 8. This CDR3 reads CASSELGTGAYYGYTF. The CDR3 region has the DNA TGTGCCAGCAGTGAATTAGGAACAGGGGCCTACTATGGCTACACCTTC.

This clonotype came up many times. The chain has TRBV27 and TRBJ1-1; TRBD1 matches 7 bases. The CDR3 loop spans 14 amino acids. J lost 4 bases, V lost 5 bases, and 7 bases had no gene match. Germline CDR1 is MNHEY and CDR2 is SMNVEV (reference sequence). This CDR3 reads CASSTPTGSTEAFF. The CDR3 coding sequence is TGTGCCAGCAGTACACCGACAGGGAGCACTGAAGCTTTCTTT.

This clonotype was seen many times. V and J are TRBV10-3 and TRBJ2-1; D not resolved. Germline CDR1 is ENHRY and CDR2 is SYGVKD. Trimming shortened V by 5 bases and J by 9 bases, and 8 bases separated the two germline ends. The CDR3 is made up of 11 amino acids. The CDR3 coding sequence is TGTGCCATCAGTAGCATGAGTGAGCAGTTCTTC. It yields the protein CAISSMSEQFF.

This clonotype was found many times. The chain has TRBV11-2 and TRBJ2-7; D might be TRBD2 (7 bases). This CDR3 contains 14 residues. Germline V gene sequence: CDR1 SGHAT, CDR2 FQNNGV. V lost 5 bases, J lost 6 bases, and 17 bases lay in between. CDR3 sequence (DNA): TGTGCCAGCAGCCGCGGGTCGGGGGGCAGCGAGCAGTACTTC. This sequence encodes CASSRGSGGSEQYF.

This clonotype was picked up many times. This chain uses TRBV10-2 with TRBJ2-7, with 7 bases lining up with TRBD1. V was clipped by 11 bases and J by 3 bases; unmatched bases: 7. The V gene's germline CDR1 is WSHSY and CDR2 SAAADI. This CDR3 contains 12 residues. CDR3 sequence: CAARQGFYEQYF. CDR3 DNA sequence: TGCGCCGCTAGACAGGGTTTCTACGAGCAGTACTTC.

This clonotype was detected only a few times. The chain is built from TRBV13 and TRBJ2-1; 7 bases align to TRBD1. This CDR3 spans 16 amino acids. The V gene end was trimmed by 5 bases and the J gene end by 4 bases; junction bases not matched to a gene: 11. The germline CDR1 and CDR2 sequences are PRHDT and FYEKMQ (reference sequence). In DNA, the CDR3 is TGTGCCAGCAGCACTCTAAGGGACAGTAAGTACAATGAGCAGTTCTTC. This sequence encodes CASSTLRDSKYNEQFF.

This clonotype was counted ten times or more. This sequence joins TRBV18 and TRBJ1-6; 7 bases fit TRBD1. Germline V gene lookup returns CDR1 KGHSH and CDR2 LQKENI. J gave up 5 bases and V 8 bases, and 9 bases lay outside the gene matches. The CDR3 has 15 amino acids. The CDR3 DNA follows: TGTGCCAGCGCCATGGGACAGCCAGATAATTCACCCCTCCACTTT. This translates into CASAMGQPDNSPLHF.

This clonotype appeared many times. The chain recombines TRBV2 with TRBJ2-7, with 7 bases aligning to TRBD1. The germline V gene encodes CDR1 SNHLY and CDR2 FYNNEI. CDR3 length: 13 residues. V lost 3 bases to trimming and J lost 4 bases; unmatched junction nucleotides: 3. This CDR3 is CASSEGTAYEQYF. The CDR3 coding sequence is TGTGCCAGCAGTGAGGGGACAGCGTACGAGCAGTACTTC.

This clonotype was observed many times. This chain's CDR3 is CASSGGTGRSYEQYF. For the CDR3, the DNA is TGTGCCAGCAGTGGGGGGACAGGACGATCCTACGAGCAGTACTTC. The genes are TRBV6-1 and TRBJ2-7, with 8 positions matching TRBD1. Germline CDR1 is MNHNS and CDR2 is SASEGT. The CDR3 extends over 15 amino acids. The junction had 6 bases not matched to a gene; V was cut back by 4 bases and J by 1 base.

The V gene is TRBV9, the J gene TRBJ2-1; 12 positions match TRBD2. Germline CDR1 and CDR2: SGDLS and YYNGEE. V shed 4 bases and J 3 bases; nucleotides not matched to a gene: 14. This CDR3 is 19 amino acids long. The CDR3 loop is CASSTSGLAGGGGYNEQFF. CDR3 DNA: TGTGCCAGCAGCACATCAGGGCTAGCGGGGGGGGGGGGCTACAATGAGCAGTTCTTC. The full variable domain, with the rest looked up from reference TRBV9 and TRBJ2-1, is DSGVTQTPKHLITATGQRVTLRCSPRSGDLSVYWYQQSLDQGLQFLIQYYNGEERAKGNILERFSAQQFPDLHSELNLSSLELGDSALYFCASSTSGLAGGGGYNEQFFGPGTRLTVL.

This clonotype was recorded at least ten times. The CDR3 DNA reads as TGTGCCAGCAAGACCGCCAGGGAGAATTCCTACGAGCAGTACTTC. Encoded protein: CASKTARENSYEQYF. V is TRBV7-2 and J is TRBJ2-7; the D gene could be TRBD1 or TRBD2 (5 bases each). V was clipped by 7 bases and J by 1 base, with 17 bases between them. CDR3 length: 15 residues. Germline V gene data show CDR1 as SGHTA and CDR2 as FQGNSA.

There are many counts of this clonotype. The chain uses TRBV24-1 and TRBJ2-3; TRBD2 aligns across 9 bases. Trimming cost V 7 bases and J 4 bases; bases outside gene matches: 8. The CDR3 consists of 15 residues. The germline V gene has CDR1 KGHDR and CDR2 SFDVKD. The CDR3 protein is CATSGTSRSSDTQYF. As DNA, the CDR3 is TGTGCCACCAGCGGGACTAGCCGGTCGTCAGATACGCAGTATTTT.

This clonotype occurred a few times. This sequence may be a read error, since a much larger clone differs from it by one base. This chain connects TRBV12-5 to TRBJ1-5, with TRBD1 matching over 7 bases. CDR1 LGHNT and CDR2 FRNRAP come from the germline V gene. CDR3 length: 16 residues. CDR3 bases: TGTGCTAGTGGTTGGGACAGTCAAGGAAGCAATCAGCCCCGGCATTTT. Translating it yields CASGWDSQGSNQPRHF.